Listed below are T cell receptor beta chains from one sample, sequenced in a study of blood T cell repertoires in COVID-19. Profiled with immunoSEQ multiplex PCR; TCRdb holds only in-frame clones, not every one. The table records about 98,000 clones, more than 85% of them present only once. Sequences were obtained from peripheral blood. The origin of the receptors is a man between 50 and 59 years old with active or convalescent COVID-19. CDR3s include the opening cysteine and the closing phenylalanine or tryptophan. The D gene is left open where the match is weak. Clone sizes are given selectively: once, few, many, or a class where the clone is expanded.

size	V	J	D	DNA	CDR3
.	TRBV30	TRBJ2-2	.	TGTGCCTGGGGGCGGGGGAACACCGGGGAGCTGTTTTTT	CAWGRGNTGELFF
.	TRBV5-1	TRBJ2-3	.	TGCGCCAGCAGCTTGGGAGGGGGGGGGCACACAGATACGCAGTATTTT	CASSLGGGGHTDTQYF
once	TRBV7-2	TRBJ2-5	TRBD1	TGTGCCAGCAGCTCCCGCCCAGGGGGCGGAGAGACCCAGTACTTC	CASSSRPGGGETQYF
.	TRBV3-1/TRBV3-2	TRBJ1-1	TRBD1	TGTGCCAGCAGCCAAGACCACAGGGGGCCGGTAGCTTTCTTT	CASSQDHRGPVAFF
.	TRBV27	TRBJ1-2	TRBD1	TGTGCCAGCAAAACCGGGACAGGGGAGAATGGCTACACCTTC	CASKTGTGENGYTF
.	TRBV4-1	TRBJ2-7	TRBD1	TGCGCCAGCAGCCAATTGACAGGGGTCACCTACGAGCAGTACTTC	CASSQLTGVTYEQYF
.	TRBV2	TRBJ2-2	TRBD2	TGTGCCAGCAGGGCCGGGGGGGGCCGCAGCGGGGAGCTGTTTTTT	CASRAGGGRSGELFF
.	TRBV6-2/TRBV6-3	TRBJ1-1	TRBD1	TGTGCCAGCAGTTCGGGACAGGGGGCCGGAGGGACTGAAGCTTTCTTT	CASSSGQGAGGTEAFF
.	TRBV5-1	TRBJ2-1	.	TGCGCCAGCAGCACACAGGGTGGTAGGAATGAGCAGTTCTTC	CASSTQGGRNEQFF
.	TRBV9	TRBJ2-1	TRBD2	TGTGCCAGCAGCGAGACTAGCTGGGACGAGCAGTTCTTC	CASSETSWDEQFF
.	TRBV2	TRBJ1-5	TRBD1	TGTGCCAGCAGTGAAATACGGACAGGGGGCAGTCAGCCCCAGCATTTT	CASSEIRTGGSQPQHF
.	TRBV5-1	TRBJ2-5	.	TGCGCCAGCCTTAGGGGGGGTACGTACCAAGAGACCCAGTACTTC	CASLRGGTYQETQYF
once	TRBV2	TRBJ1-5	.	TGTGCCAGCAGTGAATACAGTGAAGATCAGCCCCAGCATTTT	CASSEYSEDQPQHF
.	TRBV27	TRBJ2-5	TRBD2	TGTGCCAGCAGTTTAGGCGGACTAGCGGGGGGCCTACCTAGGGAGACCCAGTACTTC	CASSLGGLAGGLPRETQYF
.	TRBV13	TRBJ2-2	TRBD2	TGTGCCAGTCGGCGACTAGCGGCCACCGGGGAGCTGTTTTTT	CASRRLAATGELFF
.	TRBV14	TRBJ1-2	.	TGTGCCAGCAGCCTAAACGGGGCGAGGTGGACAGCGACGAGGGGTTATGGCTACACCTTC	CASSLNGARWTATRGYGYTF
.	TRBV30	TRBJ2-2	.	TGTGCCGGAGGGTACCAGAATACAGCCACCGGGGAGCTGTTTTTT	CAGGYQNTATGELFF
.	TRBV28	TRBJ1-5	TRBD1	TGTGCCAGCAGTGAGGGGGCGGGCAATCAGCCCCAGCATTTT	CASSEGAGNQPQHF
.	TRBV2	TRBJ1-2	TRBD1	TGTGCCTGCTACCAGGGGGTGGACTATGGCTACACCTTC	CACYQGVDYGYTF
.	TRBV7-2	TRBJ2-1	TRBD1	TGTGCCAGCAGCTTAGGGGGACAGGGCGGTTATGAGCAGTTCTTC	CASSLGGQGGYEQFF
.	TRBV3-1/TRBV3-2	TRBJ2-2	TRBD2	TGTGCCAGCAGCCAAGTGTTTAGCGGGGGCCATAACACCGGGGAGCTGTTTTTT	CASSQVFSGGHNTGELFF
.	TRBV4-3	TRBJ2-1	.	TGCGCCAGCAGCCAAGATTTCGGCAGGGCGAATGAGCAGTTCTTC	CASSQDFGRANEQFF
.	TRBV6-1	TRBJ2-3	.	TGTGCCAGCAGTGAATTAGGGGGTTCGTGGACAGATACGCAGTATTTT	CASSELGGSWTDTQYF
.	TRBV7-2	TRBJ2-7	TRBD1	TGTGCCAGCAGCTTAGACGGGGGACAGGGCTACGAGCAGTACTTC	CASSLDGGQGYEQYF
.	TRBV28	TRBJ2-2	.	TGTGCCAGCAGTACCCCTACAGGATTGAACACCGGGGAGCTGTTTTTT	CASSTPTGLNTGELFF
few	TRBV4-1	TRBJ2-7	.	TGCGCCAGCAGCTCACAGGGCCGCGAGCAGTACTTC	CASSSQGREQYF
.	TRBV6-5	TRBJ2-1	TRBD2	TGTGCCACCGGGGGGGCCCCCAACAATGAGCAGTTCTTC	CATGGAPNNEQFF
.	TRBV24-1	TRBJ2-7	.	TGTGCCACCAGTGATGGACAGTCTACCTACGAGCAGTACTTC	CATSDGQSTYEQYF
.	TRBV9	TRBJ1-6	.	TGTGCCAGCAGCGTAGACAGCGGACGGGAAGGCTCACCCCTCCACTTT	CASSVDSGREGSPLHF
once	TRBV16	TRBJ2-7	TRBD1	TGTGCCAGCAGACAGGGGAATGGTAACGAGCAGTACTTC	CASRQGNGNEQYF
.	TRBV4-1	TRBJ1-2	TRBD1	TGCGCCAGCAGCCTTCTACCGGGACAGGGGAACTATGGCTACACCTTC	CASSLLPGQGNYGYTF
.	TRBV2	TRBJ2-1	.	TGTGCCAGCAGTCAACTGAATGAGCAGTTCTTC	CASSQLNEQFF
once	TRBV24-1	TRBJ2-2	.	TGTGCCACCAGTGACCTCGGCAGGGTGGCCACCGGGGAGCTGTTTTTT	CATSDLGRVATGELFF
.	TRBV6-1	TRBJ2-1	.	TGTGCCAGCAGTGAATTAGCAGGGGGGTTCAATGAGCAGTTCTTC	CASSELAGGFNEQFF
once	TRBV12-3/TRBV12-4	TRBJ1-3	.	TGTGCCAGCGGGCGGGGGGGAAACACCATATATTTT	CASGRGGNTIYF
.	TRBV18	TRBJ2-5	.	TGTGCCAGCTCGCGGGCAGTCCAAGAGACCCAGTACTTC	CASSRAVQETQYF
.	TRBV4-1	TRBJ2-1	.	TGCGCCAGCAGCCAAGTGAGAATACTGTACAATGAGCAGTTCTTC	CASSQVRILYNEQFF
.	TRBV6-2/TRBV6-3	TRBJ2-1	.	TGTGCCAGCAGCCCCGGAGAGGGTGAGCAGTTCTTC	CASSPGEGEQFF
once	TRBV5-1	TRBJ2-5	TRBD2	TGCGCCAGCAGCTTGGAAGGCCGGGGGGGCCCAGAGACCCAGTACTTC	CASSLEGRGGPETQYF
.	TRBV7-2	TRBJ1-6	.	TGTGCCAGCAGCTTACTACGGTCGGTCTTCTATAATTCACCCCTCCACTTT	CASSLLRSVFYNSPLHF
.	TRBV5-1	TRBJ1-3	.	TGCGCCAGCAGCTTGAATACGGGATCCATTGGAAACACCATATATTTT	CASSLNTGSIGNTIYF
.	TRBV23-1	TRBJ2-2	TRBD1	TGCGCCAGCAGTCAATCGGGAGCTCCCCGGGACAGGGATAGTACCGGGGAGCTGTTTTTT	CASSQSGAPRDRDSTGELFF
.	TRBV5-1	TRBJ1-2	TRBD1	TGCGCCAGCGGGGCCCCGGGACAGAACTATGGCTACACCTTC	CASGAPGQNYGYTF
few	TRBV3-1/TRBV3-2	TRBJ2-1	TRBD2	TGTGCCAGCAGCCAACAACCCGGCGGGGGTGAGCAGTTCTTC	CASSQQPGGGEQFF
.	TRBV9	TRBJ1-5	TRBD1	TGTGCCAGCAGTGCCGAGACAGGGGCACAGGGGCCCCAGCATTTT	CASSAETGAQGPQHF